Given below is one T cell receptor (beta chain) in context. Its antigen is unknown. This sample is drawn from a study of neurological immune-mediated disorders. This CDR3 is 14 amino acids long. Germline values: CDR1 SQVTM, CDR2 ANQGSEA. V lost 3 bases and J lost 2, with 14 bases in between. As to time point: longitudinal time-point 1 (baseline). TCRdb analysed the 5' RACE reads with MiXCR anew, one entry per CDR3 protein. Of over 55,000 distinct CDR3 sequences in the sample, around 9.6% were seen once. Whole-study results and caveats: Private repertoires in all groups were suggested by the finding that expanded clones across subjects shared no CDR3 amino acid sequences.

Sequencing was carried out using PBMCs. V gene TRBV29-1 combines with J gene TRBJ2-7, with D possibly being TRBD2 (6 bases). The source of this sequence is a man aged 25 to 45 in good health. The DNA for the CDR3 is TGCAGCGTTGACGTGGCGGGAAAAACCTACGAGCAGTACTTC. It specifies CSVDVAGKTYEQYF.